The clone carrying this T cell receptor (beta chain) was recorded only once. The antigen remains undetermined. The entry originates in a study of CD8 T cells in Susac syndrome. Findings of the study overall: The study conceded that its TCR sequencing and HLA analysis involved relatively few individuals.

Peripheral blood CD8+ and CD4+ T cells were profiled by TCR beta sequencing. Isolation of CD8+ and CD4+ T cells was performed negatively, whereas enrichment of TEMRA cells was done by FACS. The germline V gene encodes CDR1 LGHDT and CDR2 YNNKEL (reference sequence). This CDR3 contains 13 residues. V trimming: 5 bases; J trimming: 8 bases; junction bases outside the gene matches: 8. The RNA, roughly 0.5 to 1 ug, was put through reverse transcription using random hexamers. immunoSEQ multiplex PCR amplified TCR beta CDR3 across 54 Vbeta, 13 Jbeta. Via MiXCR, TCRdb re-called the immunoSEQ multiplex PCR reads, giving one row per CDR3 protein. The data contain roughly 200,000 distinct CDR3 sequences, roughly 95% of them singletons.

This chain connects TRBV3-1 to TRBJ1-2; 7 nucleotides match TRBD1. This clonotype originated in a human donor in good health. Material: CD4+ T cells from PBMCs. DNA of the CDR3: TGTGCCAGCAGCGGACAGGCCGTTTGGGGCTACACCTTC. Translated: CASSGQAVWGYTF.